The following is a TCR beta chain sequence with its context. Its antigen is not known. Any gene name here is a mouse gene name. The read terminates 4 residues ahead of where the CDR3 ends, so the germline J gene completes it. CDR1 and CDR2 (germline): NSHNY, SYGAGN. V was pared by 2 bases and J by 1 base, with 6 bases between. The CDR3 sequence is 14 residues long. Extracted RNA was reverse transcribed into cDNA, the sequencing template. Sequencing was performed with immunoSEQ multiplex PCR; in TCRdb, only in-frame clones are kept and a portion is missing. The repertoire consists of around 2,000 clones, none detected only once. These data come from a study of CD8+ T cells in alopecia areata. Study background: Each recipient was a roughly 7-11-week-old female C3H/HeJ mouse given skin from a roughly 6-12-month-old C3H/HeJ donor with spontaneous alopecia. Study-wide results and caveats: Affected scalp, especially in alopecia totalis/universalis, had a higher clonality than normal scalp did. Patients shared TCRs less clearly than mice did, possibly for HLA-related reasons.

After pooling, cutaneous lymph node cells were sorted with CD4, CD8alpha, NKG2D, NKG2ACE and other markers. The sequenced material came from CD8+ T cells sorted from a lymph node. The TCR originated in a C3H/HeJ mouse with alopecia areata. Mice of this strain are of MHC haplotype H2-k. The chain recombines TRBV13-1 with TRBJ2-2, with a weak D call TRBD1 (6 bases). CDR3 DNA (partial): TGTGCCAGCAGTGAACAGGGAAACACCGGG. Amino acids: CASSEQGNTG. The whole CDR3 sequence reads CASSEQGNTGQLYF.